Presented here are 30 T cell receptor beta chains from one specimen sequenced in a study of T cell responses to AZD1222 COVID-19 vaccine. TCRdb's copy holds only in-frame clones and misses some; the assay was immunoSEQ multiplex PCR. The sample holds about 140,000 clones, 88% seen once. The sample was peripheral blood, taken 28 days after the second AZD1222 dose. The receptors derive from an adult who received the AZD1222 COVID-19 vaccine.

This sequence joins TRBV6-4 and TRBJ2-2; maybe TRBD2 (6 bases). The V end was cut by 7 bases, the J end by 0 bases, with 9 bases between. Per the germline V gene, CDR1 is MRHNA and CDR2 is SNTAGT. CDR3 length equals 14 residues. DNA of the CDR3: TGTGCCAGCATGCCGGGGGCGAACACCGGGGAGCTGTTTTTT. This translates into CASMPGANTGELFF.

The chain is built from TRBV15 and TRBJ1-2; a possible D gene is TRBD1 (6 bases). Germline V gene sequence: CDR1 LNHNV, CDR2 YYDKDF (reference sequence). The CDR3 loop spans 15 amino acids. With 3 bases removed from V and 3 bases from J, the gap between germline ends came to 14 bases. CDR3: CATSSQQGLDYGYTF. The CDR3 DNA sequence: TGTGCCACCAGCAGTCAGCAGGGGTTGGACTATGGCTACACCTTC.

The V call is TRBV30, the J call TRBJ2-1; D is perhaps TRBD2 (7 bases). Trimming removed 2 bases at V and 9 bases at J, with 20 bases between. Germline loops: CDR1 GTSNPN, CDR2 SVGIG (reference sequence). The CDR3 extends over 15 amino acids. CDR3 region: CAWSFKGGGRIEQFF. Here the CDR3 DNA reads TGTGCCTGGAGTTTTAAAGGGGGGGGCCGCATTGAGCAGTTCTTC. Variable domain in full (rest from reference TRBV30 and TRBJ2-1): SQTIHQWPATLVQPVGSPLSLECTVEGTSNPNLYWYRQAAGRGLQLLFYSVGIGQISSEVPQNLSASRPQDRQFILSSKKLLLSDSGFYLCAWSFKGGGRIEQFFGPGTRLTVL.

The gene calls are TRBV7-2 and TRBJ1-6, with 9 bases fitting TRBD1. This CDR3 region has 16 residues. The germline gives CDR1 SGHTA, CDR2 FQGNSA. Trimming removed 5 bases from V and 6 bases from J; junction bases left unmatched: 8. CDR3: CASSKTGQGINSPLHF. CDR3 DNA: TGTGCCAGCAGCAAAACGGGACAGGGAATTAATTCACCCCTCCACTTT.

This chain joins TRBV2 and TRBJ1-4, with D possibly TRBD1 on 5 matching bases. The germline V gene has CDR1 SNHLY and CDR2 FYNNEI. This CDR3 contains 16 residues. V gave up 11 bases and J gave up 3 bases, with 22 bases separating them. In nucleotides, the CDR3 is TGTGCCGCGATAAAGGAAGGGCAGGGAGCTAATGAAAAACTGTTTTTT. Residues: CAAIKEGQGANEKLFF.

The CDR3 DNA follows: TGTGCCAGCAGTCTTAAACCTAGGTCCACCTACGAGCAGTACTTC. Amino acids: CASSLKPRSTYEQYF. V usage is TRBV6-5 and J usage is TRBJ2-7, with D hard to call. Trimming took off 5 bases at V and 2 bases at J, with 16 bases between the two ends. Germline V gene lookup returns CDR1 MNHEY and CDR2 SVGAGI. The CDR3 contains 15 residues.

V and J are TRBV29-1 and TRBJ2-6; no clear D gene. Germline CDR1 and CDR2: SQVTM and ANQGSEA. The V end was cut by 8 bases, the J end by 11 bases, with 13 bases between. This CDR3 comprises 11 residues. The CDR3 DNA reads as TGCAGCATCCTCTCAAGGGACGTCCTGACTTTC. Amino acids: CSILSRDVLTF.

V gene TRBV2 combines with J gene TRBJ2-2; TRBD2 is a possible D gene (5 bases). Germline V gene data show CDR1 as SNHLY and CDR2 as FYNNEI. The CDR3 is 13 residues long. Trimming shortened V by 6 bases and J by 5 bases, and 10 bases separated the two germline ends. The CDR3 DNA reads TGTGCCAGCAGGACACTAGGAACCGGGGAGCTGTTTTTT. Its protein product is CASRTLGTGELFF.

This rearrangement joins TRBV6-6 to TRBJ1-5; the D is unclear. Germline lookup yields CDR1 MNHNY and CDR2 SVGAGI (reference sequence). The CDR3 is made up of 13 amino acids. V lost 5 bases and J lost 6, with 11 bases in between. CDR3 DNA: TGTGCCAGCAGTGCGGACGGCGGTCAGCCCCAGCATTTT. This encodes CASSADGGQPQHF.

The chain is built from TRBV7-2 and TRBJ1-4; 10 nucleotides match TRBD1. The ends lost 0 bases at V and 6 bases at J; junction bases unmatched: 7. The CDR3 runs to 17 residues. CDR1 and CDR2 from the germline V gene are SGHTA and FQGNSA. The CDR3: CASSLAPFGTGDEKLFF. The CDR3 DNA sequence: TGTGCCAGCAGCTTAGCCCCGTTCGGGACAGGGGATGAAAAACTGTTTTTT.

This clone appeared a single time. The chain uses TRBV7-2 and TRBJ1-5; 8 positions agree with TRBD1. The CDR3 spans 14 residues. Losses at the gene ends were 5 bases for V and 6 bases for J; bases not matched to a gene: 6. The germline V gene has CDR1 SGHTA and CDR2 FQGNSA. The CDR3 reads CASSLRQGTQPQHF. The CDR3 DNA reads as TGTGCCAGCAGCCTACGACAGGGGACTCAGCCCCAGCATTTT.

V is TRBV7-9 and J is TRBJ2-1; D unclear. Trimming took off 3 bases at V and 8 bases at J, with 8 bases between the two ends. CDR3 length equals 12 residues. Per the germline V gene, CDR1 is SEHNR and CDR2 is FQNEAQ (reference sequence). This CDR3 reads CASSFTPDEQFF. In DNA form, the CDR3 reads TGTGCCAGCAGCTTTACCCCCGATGAGCAGTTCTTC.

As for this clone: The same CDR3 is also encoded by other DNA sequences in this sample. The chain links TRBV5-4 to TRBJ2-5; D gene ambiguous. The CDR3 length is 11 residues. Germline loops: CDR1 SGHNT, CDR2 YYREEE (reference sequence). V shed 4 bases and J shed 1 base, with 2 bases lying between them. CDR3 sequence (DNA): TGTGCCAGCAGCCTCCAAGAGACCCAGTACTTC. Translated: CASSLQETQYF.

The rearrangement joins TRBV19 to TRBJ2-7; 10 bases are a match to TRBD1. The V segment lost 7 bases and the J segment 3 bases; nucleotides outside the gene matches: 9. The germline CDR1 and CDR2 sequences are LNHDA and SQIVND (reference sequence). The CDR3 contains 15 residues. This CDR3 is CASTGPGTGDYEQYF. In DNA form, the CDR3 reads TGTGCCAGTACCGGGCCCGGGACAGGGGACTACGAGCAGTACTTC. The variable domain in full, with the rest retrieved from reference TRBV19 and TRBJ2-7, is DGGITQSPKYLFRKEGQNVTLSCEQNLNHDAMYWYRQDPGQGLRLIYYSQIVNDFQKGDIAEGYSVSREKKESFPLTVTSAQKNPTAFYLCASTGPGTGDYEQYFGPGTRLTVT.

This chain connects TRBV28 to TRBJ2-5; tentatively, D is TRBD2 (5 bases). The CDR3 consists of 14 residues. Per the germline V gene, CDR1 is MDHEN and CDR2 is SYDVKM. V shed 4 bases and J shed 5 bases, with 14 bases lying between them. The CDR3 DNA is TGTGCCAGCAGTTCCCGGACTGAATTGGAGACCCAGTACTTC. The encoded protein is CASSSRTELETQYF.

The chain couples TRBV7-3 to TRBJ2-1; D unclear. This CDR3 spans 15 amino acids. Germline V gives CDR1 SGHTA, CDR2 FQGTGA. V lost 0 bases and J 8 bases, leaving 14 bases between the germline ends. CDR3 in DNA: TGTGCCAGCAGCTTAACAACAGCAGGTAGGGATGAGCAGTTCTTC. Translation: CASSLTTAGRDEQFF.

V gene TRBV28 combines with J gene TRBJ1-6; 10 nucleotides match TRBD1. There are 14 residues in the CDR3. V shed 4 bases and J 8 bases; nucleotides not matched to a gene: 2. Germline V gene sequence: CDR1 MDHEN, CDR2 SYDVKM. The CDR3 here is CASSWTGGDSPLHF. The CDR3 region has the DNA TGTGCCAGCAGTTGGACAGGGGGGGATTCACCCCTCCACTTT.

This clone was detected a few times. The J gene is TRBJ1-4, the V gene TRBV30; 7 bases agree with TRBD1. Trimming removed 0 bases from V and 4 bases from J; junction bases left unmatched: 2. Germline CDR1 reads GTSNPN; CDR2 reads SVGIG (reference sequence). This CDR3 contains 14 residues. CDR3 DNA: TGTGCCTGGAGTGTTCAGGGGGGTAATGAAAAACTGTTTTTT. Its protein is CAWSVQGGNEKLFF.

The V call is TRBV7-2, the J call TRBJ2-3; 8 nucleotides line up with TRBD2. The CDR3 is made up of 16 amino acids. Germline CDR1 is SGHTA and CDR2 is FQGNSA. Unmatched junction bases numbered 12, after V lost 5 bases and J lost 5 bases. CDR3 coding DNA: TGTGCCAGCAGCCCTAGGGCGGGGGGAAGGTTAGATACGCAGTATTTT. Encoded protein: CASSPRAGGRLDTQYF.

The chain uses TRBV19 and TRBJ1-2; D is perhaps TRBD1 (5 bases). The V and J ends lost 7 bases and 4 bases respectively, with 13 bases between them. CDR1 and CDR2 from the germline V gene are LNHDA and SQIVND (reference sequence). There are 13 residues in the CDR3. CDR3 bases: TGTGCCAGTAAAGGCGGGGGGATCTATGGCTACACCTTC. Protein product: CASKGGGIYGYTF. Complete variable domain (other parts from reference TRBV19 and TRBJ1-2): DGGITQSPKYLFRKEGQNVTLSCEQNLNHDAMYWYRQDPGQGLRLIYYSQIVNDFQKGDIAEGYSVSREKKESFPLTVTSAQKNPTAFYLCASKGGGIYGYTFGSGTRLTVV.

V gene TRBV2 combines with J gene TRBJ1-4; D gene uncertain. From germline, CDR1 is SNHLY and CDR2 FYNNEI. The V and J ends lost 5 bases and 7 bases respectively, with 11 bases between them. There are 13 residues in the CDR3. The CDR3 sequence: CASSPGKGEKLFF. For the CDR3, the DNA is TGTGCCAGCAGTCCCGGGAAAGGTGAAAAACTGTTTTTT.

The rearrangement joins TRBV2 to TRBJ1-2; D is unresolved. Germline V gives CDR1 SNHLY, CDR2 FYNNEI. V shed 3 bases and J shed 0 bases, with 8 bases lying between them. The CDR3 spans 14 residues. This CDR3 reads CASSEVTTNYGYTF. CDR3 DNA sequence: TGTGCCAGCAGTGAGGTCACAACTAACTATGGCTACACCTTC.

The J gene is TRBJ2-3, the V gene TRBV9; TRBD2 aligns across 11 bases. V gave up 7 bases and J gave up 1 base; unmatched junction bases: 11. Germline CDR1 SGDLS, CDR2 YYNGEE. This CDR3 spans 17 amino acids. CDR3 nucleotides: TGTGCCAGCGGGAGACTAGCGGGATACGGTGGCACAGATACGCAGTATTTT. Translating it yields CASGRLAGYGGTDTQYF.

The CDR3 here is CASSYSVGEGSYGYTF. The CDR3, as DNA: TGTGCCAGCAGCTACTCCGTCGGGGAGGGGTCCTATGGCTACACCTTC. This chain links TRBV7-2 with TRBJ1-2; weak D call: TRBD1 (5 bases). Germline V gene lookup returns CDR1 SGHTA and CDR2 FQGNSA. The CDR3 extends over 16 amino acids. Trimming left V 4 bases short and J 4 bases short, with 19 bases between.

The rearrangement joins TRBV7-9 to TRBJ2-1, with 15 bases fitting TRBD2. Losses at the gene ends were 5 bases for V and 7 bases for J; bases not matched to a gene: 3. This CDR3 is built from 15 residues. Germline CDR1 reads SEHNR; CDR2 reads FQNEAQ (reference sequence). The CDR3 is CASSRGTSGRNEQFF. Written as DNA, the CDR3 is TGTGCCAGCAGCCGCGGGACTAGCGGGAGGAATGAGCAGTTCTTC.

The V and J genes are TRBV3-1 (or the pseudogene TRBV3-2) and TRBJ1-2; the D is unclear. Germline V gives CDR1 LGHDT, CDR2 YNNKEL (reference sequence). V was clipped by 2 bases and J by 7 bases, with 11 bases between them. The CDR3 is made up of 13 amino acids. The CDR3 reads CASSQSGLGGYTF. The CDR3 coding sequence is TGTGCCAGCAGCCAATCGGGGTTAGGTGGCTACACCTTC.

This clone was counted once. This chain uses TRBV28 with TRBJ2-2; the match to TRBD1 covers 8 bases. Germline CDR1 and CDR2: MDHEN and SYDVKM. V was pared by 7 bases and J by 7 bases, with 11 bases of the junction left unmatched. This CDR3 is 15 amino acids long. The CDR3 here is CASIPGDRLIGELFF. DNA for the CDR3: TGTGCCAGCATCCCAGGGGACAGGCTTATCGGGGAGCTGTTTTTT.

The chain joins TRBV5-1 to TRBJ2-7; perhaps TRBD1 as D (5 bases). The CDR3 loop spans 13 amino acids. V shed 0 bases and J shed 3 bases, with 7 bases lying between them. From germline, CDR1 is SGHRS and CDR2 YFSETQ. The CDR3 region has the DNA TGCGCCAGCAGCTTGGAGGGGAACTACGAGCAGTACTTC. Residues: CASSLEGNYEQYF.

The chain joins TRBV27 to TRBJ1-6; D not resolved. The germline CDR1 and CDR2 sequences are MNHEY and SMNVEV (reference sequence). Trimming cost V 7 bases and J 7 bases, with 8 bases left between them. The CDR3 covers 12 residues. CDR3 residues: CASTENNSPLHF. The CDR3 region has the DNA TGTGCCAGCACCGAGAACAATTCACCCCTCCACTTT.

This clone showed up just once. This sequence joins TRBV28 and TRBJ1-6; 9 bases match TRBD1. J gave up 10 bases and V 7 bases, and 14 bases lay outside the gene matches. CDR3 length: 16 amino acids. Germline V gene lookup returns CDR1 MDHEN and CDR2 SYDVKM. The CDR3 DNA reads TGTGCCAGCACAAACCCTTGGGGACAGGGTGACTCACCCCTCCACTTT. Its translation is CASTNPWGQGDSPLHF. The full variable domain, rest sourced from reference TRBV28 and TRBJ1-6, is DVKVTQSSRYLVKRTGEKVFLECVQDMDHENMFWYRQDPGLGLRLIYFSYDVKMKEKGDIPEGYSVSREKKERFSLILESASTNQTSMYLCASTNPWGQGDSPLHFGNGTRLTVT.